This T cell receptor beta chain was identified during a study of blood T cell repertoires in COVID-19. At the level of the study: T cells, B-cell-depleted T cells, or PBMCs provided the cDNA or gDNA that served as material.

Participants were aged about 18 to 89 years from around 25 US areas. Grouping used clinical history reported by participants in a survey and questionnaire. Donors of Cohort 3 who recovered were those that had two negative PCRs, clearance, or symptom resolution. TCRdb's copy holds only in-frame clones and misses some; the assay was immunoSEQ multiplex PCR. The data show a few hundred thousand clones, approximately 81% seen once. The V end lost 6 bases, the J end lost 4 bases, and 7 bases lay between the germline ends. The CDR3 has 12 amino acids. Germline V lookup: CDR1 KGHSH, CDR2 LQKENI. The sequence derives from a man aged 40-55 years who had recovered from COVID-19. Sequencing input: PBMCs or T cells enriched from blood (not recorded which). The rearrangement links TRBV18 to TRBJ1-3; D uncertain. The CDR3 coding sequence is TGTGCCAGCTCCCCGGGAGGAAACACCATATATTTT. This encodes CASSPGGNTIYF.